These 3 T cell receptor beta chains came from one sample sequenced in a study of blood T cell repertoires in COVID-19. Sequencing used immunoSEQ multiplex PCR; TCRdb keeps in-frame clones, though not all of them. The table shows tens of thousands of clones, with about 85% occurring only once. Material for sequencing was peripheral blood. These receptors were collected from a human donor in a cohort sampled during active COVID-19.

This clone was detected only once. V is TRBV19 and J is TRBJ2-3; 11 nucleotides align to TRBD2. The CDR3 has 16 amino acids. Germline assignment: CDR1 LNHDA and CDR2 SQIVND (reference sequence). V was clipped by 3 bases and J by 5 bases; unmatched bases: 7. CDR3 sequence (DNA): TGTGCCAGTAGTATTGTAGCGGGGGGGGTACGAGATACGCAGTATTTT. Protein product: CASSIVAGGVRDTQYF.

The chain has TRBV28 and TRBJ1-1; D not resolved. This CDR3 is 12 amino acids long. The V end was cut by 7 bases, the J end by 4 bases, with 10 bases between. Germline V gene sequence: CDR1 MDHEN, CDR2 SYDVKM. CDR3 in DNA: TGTGCCAGCATGGTGGCGGCCACTGAAGCTTTCTTT. Residues: CASMVAATEAFF.

The chain joins TRBV24-1 to TRBJ2-2; tentative D call: TRBD1 (6 bases). Germline V gene lookup returns CDR1 KGHDR and CDR2 SFDVKD. Trimming removed 5 bases from V and 6 bases from J, with 21 bases in between. The CDR3 has 17 amino acids. The DNA of the CDR3 is TGTGCCACCAGTGCCGCAGGGGAATCTCGGTCCGCCGGGGAGCTGTTTTTT. Residues: CATSAAGESRSAGELFF.